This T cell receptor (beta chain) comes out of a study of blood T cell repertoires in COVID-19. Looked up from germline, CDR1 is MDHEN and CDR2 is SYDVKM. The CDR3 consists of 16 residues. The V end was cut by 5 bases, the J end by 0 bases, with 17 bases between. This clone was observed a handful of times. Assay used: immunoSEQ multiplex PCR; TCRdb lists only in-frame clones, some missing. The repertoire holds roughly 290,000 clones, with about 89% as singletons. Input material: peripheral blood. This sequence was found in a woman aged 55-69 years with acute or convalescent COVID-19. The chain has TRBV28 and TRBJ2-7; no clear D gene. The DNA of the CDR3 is TGTGCCAGCAGTCACTACCTCGGCCTCCGCTCCTACGAGCAGTACTTC. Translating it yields CASSHYLGLRSYEQYF.